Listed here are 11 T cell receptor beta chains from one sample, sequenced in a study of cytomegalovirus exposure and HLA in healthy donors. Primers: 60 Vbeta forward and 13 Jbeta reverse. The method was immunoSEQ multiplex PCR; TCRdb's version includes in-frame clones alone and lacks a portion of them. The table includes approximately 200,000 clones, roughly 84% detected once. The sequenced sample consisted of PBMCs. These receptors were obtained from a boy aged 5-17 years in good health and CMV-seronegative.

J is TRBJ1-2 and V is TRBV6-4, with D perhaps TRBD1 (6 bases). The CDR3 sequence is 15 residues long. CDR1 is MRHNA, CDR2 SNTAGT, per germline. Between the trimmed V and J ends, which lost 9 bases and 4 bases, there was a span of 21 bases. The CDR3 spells CASSTTGRPSYGYTF. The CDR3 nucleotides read TGTGCCAGTTCCACTACAGGGAGACCCTCCTATGGCTACACCTTC.

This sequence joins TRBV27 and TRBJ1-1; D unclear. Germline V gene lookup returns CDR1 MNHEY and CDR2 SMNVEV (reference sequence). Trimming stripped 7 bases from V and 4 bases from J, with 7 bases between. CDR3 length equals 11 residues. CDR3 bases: TGTGCCAGCACCCGAGGCACTGAAGCTTTCTTT. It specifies CASTRGTEAFF.

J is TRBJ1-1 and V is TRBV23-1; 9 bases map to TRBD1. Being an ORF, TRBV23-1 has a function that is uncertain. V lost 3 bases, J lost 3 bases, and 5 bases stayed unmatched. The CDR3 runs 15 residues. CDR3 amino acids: CASSHRYRGHTEAFF. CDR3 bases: TGCGCCAGCAGTCACAGATACAGGGGGCACACTGAAGCTTTCTTT.

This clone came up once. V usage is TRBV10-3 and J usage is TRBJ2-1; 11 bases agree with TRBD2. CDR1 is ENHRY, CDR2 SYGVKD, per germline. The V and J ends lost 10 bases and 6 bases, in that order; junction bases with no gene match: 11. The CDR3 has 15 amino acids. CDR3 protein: CATQNSGGASNEQFF. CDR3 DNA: TGTGCCACGCAAAATAGCGGGGGGGCGTCCAATGAGCAGTTCTTC.

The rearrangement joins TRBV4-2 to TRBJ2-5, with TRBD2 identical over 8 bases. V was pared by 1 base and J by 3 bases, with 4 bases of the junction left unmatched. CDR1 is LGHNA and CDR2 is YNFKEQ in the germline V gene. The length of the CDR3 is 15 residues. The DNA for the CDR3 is TGTGCCAGCAGCCAAGCACGGGAGGGAGAAGAGACCCAGTACTTC. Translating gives CASSQAREGEETQYF.

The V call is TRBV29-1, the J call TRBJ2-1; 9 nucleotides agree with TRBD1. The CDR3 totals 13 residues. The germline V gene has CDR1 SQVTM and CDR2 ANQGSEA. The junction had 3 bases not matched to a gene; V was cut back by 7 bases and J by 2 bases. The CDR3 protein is CSGDRVAYNEQFF. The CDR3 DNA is TGCAGCGGGGACAGGGTCGCCTACAATGAGCAGTTCTTC.

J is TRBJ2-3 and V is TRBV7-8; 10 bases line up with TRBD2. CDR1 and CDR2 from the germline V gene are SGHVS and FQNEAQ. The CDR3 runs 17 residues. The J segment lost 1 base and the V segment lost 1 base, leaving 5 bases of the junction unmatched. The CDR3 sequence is CASSLVFGLAGTDTQYF. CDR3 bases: TGTGCCAGCAGCTTAGTCTTCGGACTAGCGGGCACAGATACGCAGTATTTT.

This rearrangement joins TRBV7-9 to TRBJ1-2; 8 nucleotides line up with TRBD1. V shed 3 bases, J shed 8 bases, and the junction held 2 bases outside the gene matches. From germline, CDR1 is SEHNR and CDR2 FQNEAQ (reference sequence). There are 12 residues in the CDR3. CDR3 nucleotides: TGTGCCAGCAGCTTCGGACAGGGAGGCTACACCTTC. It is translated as CASSFGQGGYTF.

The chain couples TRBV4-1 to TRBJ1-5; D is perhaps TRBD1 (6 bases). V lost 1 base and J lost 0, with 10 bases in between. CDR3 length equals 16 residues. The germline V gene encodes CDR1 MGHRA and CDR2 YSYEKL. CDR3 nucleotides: TGCGCCAGCAGCCAAGGACAGGTCGATAGCAATCAGCCCCAGCATTTT. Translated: CASSQGQVDSNQPQHF.

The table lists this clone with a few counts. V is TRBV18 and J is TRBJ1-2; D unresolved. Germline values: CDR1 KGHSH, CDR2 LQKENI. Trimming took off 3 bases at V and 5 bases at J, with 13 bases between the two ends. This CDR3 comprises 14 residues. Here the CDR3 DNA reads TGTGCCAGCTCACCGACTGGGTTATCTTATGGCTACACCTTC. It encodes CASSPTGLSYGYTF.

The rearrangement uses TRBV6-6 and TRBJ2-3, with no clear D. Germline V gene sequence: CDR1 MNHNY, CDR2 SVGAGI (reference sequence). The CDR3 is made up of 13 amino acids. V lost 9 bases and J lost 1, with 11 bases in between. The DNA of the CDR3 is TGTGCCAGTAACTACAAGGGCACAGATACGCAGTATTTT. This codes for CASNYKGTDTQYF.